A single sample is the source of the 5 T cell receptor beta chains below, sequenced in a study of blood T cell repertoires in COVID-19 (dated by TCRdb to 2018 to 2021). The library came from the immunoSEQ multiplex PCR assay. Drawn from immuneACCESS, this table holds only the in-frame rearrangements with V and J called that TCRdb kept. Clones are partly lost; checked studies trace under half to an unresolved V gene and leave the rest unexplained. The sample has about 230,000 clones on record, 75% to 85% of them singletons. The ten largest clones add up to around 1.5% of the sample. Input material: peripheral blood. These receptor sequences come from a woman aged 40 to 49 who had recovered from COVID-19.

This chain connects TRBV19 to TRBJ2-1, with a weak D call TRBD2 (7 bases). Germline V gene lookup returns CDR1 LNHDA and CDR2 SQIVND (reference sequence). CDR3 size: 13 residues. The V end lost 9 bases, the J end lost 1 base, and 10 bases lay between the germline ends. The CDR3 protein is CASRGASYNEQFF. Here the CDR3 DNA reads TGTGCCAGCCGGGGGGCTTCCTACAATGAGCAGTTCTTC.

In the case of this clone: This sample includes further DNA sequences coding for the same CDR3. DNA for the CDR3: TGCGCCAGCAGCTTTAGCGGGGGGGGTACAGATACGCAGTATTTT. Translated: CASSFSGGGTDTQYF. The chain links TRBV5-1 to TRBJ2-3; 11 bases are shared with TRBD2. V gave up 2 bases and J gave up 3 bases; unmatched junction bases: 2. CDR1 and CDR2 from the germline V gene are SGHRS and YFSETQ. The CDR3 runs to 15 residues.

The rearrangement links TRBV15 to TRBJ1-1; no clear D. The CDR3 has 14 residues. Germline V gene lookup returns CDR1 LNHNV and CDR2 YYDKDF (reference sequence). Trimming pared 2 bases from V and 3 bases from J, leaving 10 bases between. In DNA form, the CDR3 reads TGTGCCACCAGCAGATCCCCACGGGACACTGAAGCTTTCTTT. Amino acid sequence: CATSRSPRDTEAFF.

The genes are TRBV9 and TRBJ1-1, with no clear D. This CDR3 is 14 amino acids long. V was shortened by 0 bases and J by 1 base, with 7 bases between the two germline ends. Germline V gene lookup returns CDR1 SGDLS and CDR2 YYNGEE. The CDR3, as DNA: TGTGCCAGCAGCGTAGAGACAAGGAACACTGAAGCTTTCTTT. Amino acid sequence: CASSVETRNTEAFF.

V gene TRBV19 combines with J gene TRBJ2-2; TRBD1 matches 7 bases. The germline V gene has CDR1 LNHDA and CDR2 SQIVND (reference sequence). The CDR3 is 16 residues long. The ends lost 5 bases at V and 0 bases at J; junction bases unmatched: 6. The CDR3 protein is CASSPSGTANTGELFF. The CDR3 bases are TGTGCCAGTAGTCCATCCGGGACAGCGAACACCGGGGAGCTGTTTTTT. Complete variable domain (other parts from reference TRBV19 and TRBJ2-2): DGGITQSPKYLFRKEGQNVTLSCEQNLNHDAMYWYRQDPGQGLRLIYYSQIVNDFQKGDIAEGYSVSREKKESFPLTVTSAQKNPTAFYLCASSPSGTANTGELFFGEGSRLTVL.